These T cell receptor beta chains were read from a single sample in a study of beta chain features in type 1 diabetes. The assay was immunoSEQ multiplex PCR, and TCRdb's table has in-frame clones only and misses some. Among roughly 700,000 clones listed, roughly 13% were seen once. Sequencing was done on a sample of naive CD4+ T cells from blood. The receptors stem from a man aged 18 to 30 with type 1 diabetes. Each CDR3 is given with its conserved first and last residue. A D gene is named only where the DNA matches it firmly. Some rows mark clone size as missing; the rest say once, few, many or name a class of expanded clone.

J: TRBJ2-1; D: TRBD1; size: once; length: 14; V: TRBV5-1; CDR3: CASSLVGTDNEQFF; DNA: TGCGCCAGCAGCTTGGTAGGGACAGACAATGAGCAGTTCTTC
J: TRBJ2-6; D: .; size: .; length: 15; V: TRBV5-1; CDR3: CASSLTESGANVLTF; DNA: TGCGCCAGCAGCCTAACAGAGTCTGGGGCCAACGTCCTGACTTTC
J: TRBJ1-2; D: .; size: .; length: 11; V: TRBV11-2; CDR3: CASSWGYGYTF; DNA: TGTGCCAGCAGCTGGGGCTATGGCTACACCTTC
J: TRBJ1-5; D: .; size: few; length: 14; V: TRBV19; CDR3: CASSFGYSNQPQHF; DNA: TGTGCCAGTAGTTTCGGGTATAGCAATCAGCCCCAGCATTTT
J: TRBJ2-2; D: TRBD1; size: few; length: 14; V: TRBV25-1; CDR3: CASSRGQATGELFF; DNA: TGTGCCAGCAGTAGGGGACAGGCTACCGGGGAGCTGTTTTTT
J: TRBJ2-7; D: .; size: few; length: 13; V: TRBV7-2; CDR3: CASSLLASYEQYF; DNA: TGTGCCAGCAGCTTGTTAGCGTCCTACGAGCAGTACTTC
J: TRBJ1-5; D: TRBD1; size: few; length: 14; V: TRBV7-9; CDR3: CASSPDRDGQPQHF; DNA: TGTGCCAGCAGCCCGGACAGGGATGGTCAGCCCCAGCATTTT
J: TRBJ1-6; D: .; size: few; length: 14; V: TRBV27; CDR3: CASSSAGYNSPLHF; DNA: TGTGCCAGCTCGTCCGCTGGCTATAATTCACCCCTCCACTTT
J: TRBJ2-1; D: .; size: .; length: 15; V: TRBV5-4; CDR3: CASRLTESSYNEQFF; DNA: TGTGCCAGCAGACTGACAGAAAGCTCCTACAATGAGCAGTTCTTC
J: TRBJ2-3; D: TRBD2; size: .; length: 16; V: TRBV7-2; CDR3: CASSPRLAGATDTQYF; DNA: TGTGCCAGCAGCCCAAGACTAGCGGGCGCCACAGATACGCAGTATTTT
J: TRBJ1-4; D: .; size: few; length: 12; V: TRBV6-5; CDR3: CASSQGNEKLFF; DNA: TGTGCCAGCAGCCAGGGTAATGAAAAACTGTTTTTT
J: TRBJ1-1; D: TRBD1; size: few; length: 12; V: TRBV7-9; CDR3: CASSRTGTEAFF; DNA: TGTGCCAGCAGCCGGACAGGGACTGAAGCTTTCTTT
J: TRBJ1-2; D: .; size: few; length: 13; V: TRBV6-1; CDR3: CASSANGLYGYTF; DNA: TGTGCCAGCAGCGCGAATGGCCTCTATGGCTACACCTTC